The 31 T cell receptor beta chains given below trace back to one sample, sequenced in a study of T cells in Graves' hyperthyroidism and ophthalmopathy (dated by TCRdb to 2018 to 2020). Library prep was done by multiplex PCR. Sequenced using an Illumina HiSeq 2000. The TCR beta CDR3 regions were amplified from RNA transcripts. For the first round of RT-PCR on the TCR CDR3, the HTBI primer set was used together with the Qiagen OneStep RT-PCR kit. TCRdb reprocessed the public reads (quality trimming at Q25 with fastp, clone calling with MiXCR) and kept in-frame beta chains. Identical CDR3 protein sequences are pooled into one entry, listed with their most common genes and DNA. This sample holds some 420,000 distinct CDR3 sequences; 12% to 15% were observed only once. The ten largest clones add up to roughly 4.8% of the sample. Sequences were obtained from blood. The receptors derive from a woman in her late teens or twenties with Graves' hyperthyroidism.

This clonotype showed up many times. V usage is TRBV20-1 and J usage is TRBJ1-1; D not resolved. V was pared by 5 bases and J by 1 base, with 8 bases between. The CDR3 runs 12 residues. From germline, CDR1 is DFQATT and CDR2 SNEGSKA (reference sequence). The CDR3, as DNA: TGCAGTGCTTATGACAAGAACACTGAAGCTTTCTTT. Protein sequence: CSAYDKNTEAFF.

This clonotype turned up a few times. This chain joins TRBV25-1 and TRBJ2-1, with D tentatively TRBD2 (5 bases). Germline lookup yields CDR1 MGHDK and CDR2 SYGVNS. V shed 4 bases and J shed 7 bases, with 17 bases lying between them. The CDR3 runs to 15 residues. CDR3 coding DNA: TGTGCCAGCAGTGCGCTAGCAGCCCTTCTGAATGAGCAGTTCTTC. It is translated as CASSALAALLNEQFF.

In this sample, this clonotype turned up a few times. The genes are TRBV5-1 and TRBJ2-3, with 11 bases lining up with TRBD2. The germline V gene encodes CDR1 SGHRS and CDR2 YFSETQ. The CDR3 has 17 residues. The trim removed 0 bases at V and 9 bases at J, leaving 12 bases unmatched. In nucleotides, the CDR3 is TGCGCCAGCAGCTTGGAGGTAGCGGGAGGGCCGATACCCACGCAGTATTTT. It yields the protein CASSLEVAGGPIPTQYF.

This clonotype turned up a few times. J is TRBJ1-6 and V is TRBV28, with 8 bases fitting TRBD1. Germline values: CDR1 MDHEN, CDR2 SYDVKM. V lost 6 bases and J lost 5; bases outside the gene matches: 9. The CDR3 totals 16 residues. The CDR3 loop is CASSWGTGPDNSPLHF. In DNA form, the CDR3 reads TGTGCCAGCAGCTGGGGGACAGGACCAGATAATTCACCCCTCCACTTT.

This sequence joins TRBV9 and TRBJ2-4, with D perhaps TRBD1 (5 bases). V was clipped by 0 bases and J by 5 bases, with 9 bases between them. CDR1 is SGDLS and CDR2 is YYNGEE in the germline V gene. CDR3 length: 14 amino acids. The CDR3 sequence is CASSVGGPQNIQYF. CDR3 nucleotide sequence: TGTGCCAGCAGCGTAGGGGGCCCACAAAACATTCAGTACTTC.

This chain links TRBV6-2 or TRBV6-3 with TRBJ1-2, with no clear D. This CDR3 spans 18 amino acids. V lost 4 bases and J 2 bases, leaving 23 bases between the germline ends. The V gene's germline CDR1 is MNHEY and CDR2 SVGEGT. This CDR3 is CASSFVLRAGRKNYGYTF. The CDR3 DNA sequence: TGTGCCAGCAGTTTTGTCCTTCGGGCCGGTCGTAAAAACTATGGCTACACCTTC.

In this sample, this clonotype turned up a few times. V gene TRBV20-1 combines with J gene TRBJ2-3, with 10 bases identical to TRBD2. V trimming: 3 bases; J trimming: 4 bases; junction bases outside the gene matches: 7. This CDR3 comprises 15 residues. Germline lookup yields CDR1 DFQATT and CDR2 SNEGSKA (reference sequence). CDR3: CSASRLAGEADTQYF. The CDR3 coding sequence is TGCAGTGCTAGCCGCCTAGCGGGAGAAGCAGATACGCAGTATTTT.

This clonotype was seen at least ten times. The CDR3 DNA reads as TGTGCCAGCAGTTACCCTATTCCTCCTGATAGAGGGGCCAATGAGCAGTTCTTC. This gives the protein CASSYPIPPDRGANEQFF. V is TRBV6-2 or TRBV6-3 and J is TRBJ2-1; D might be TRBD1 or TRBD2, each matching 5 bases. The V end lost 2 bases, the J end lost 6 bases, and 23 bases lay between the germline ends. The germline CDR1 and CDR2 sequences are MNHEY and SVGEGT. CDR3 length: 18 amino acids.

The chain combines TRBV20-1 with TRBJ1-3; D uncertain. Germline CDR1 DFQATT, CDR2 SNEGSKA (reference sequence). The CDR3 is made up of 13 amino acids. Deletions cut 6 bases from V and 2 bases from J, with 11 bases between. The CDR3, as DNA: TGCAGTGCATTGGCCCGAACTGGAAACACCATATATTTT. The encoded protein is CSALARTGNTIYF.

In the case of this clonotype: It may be a read error: a sequence one base away is much more abundant. The chain has TRBV29-1 and TRBJ2-2; D assignment may be TRBD1 or TRBD2 (6 bases each). Germline lookup yields CDR1 SQVTM and CDR2 ANQGSEA. CDR3 length: 14 residues. V lost 4 bases and J lost 7, with 16 bases in between. The CDR3 reads CSVGGGRFDGELFF. CDR3 DNA sequence: TGCAGCGTTGGAGGGGGGCGGTTTGACGGGGAGCTGTTTTTT.

The table lists this clonotype with many counts. The gene calls are TRBV12-3 or TRBV12-4 and TRBJ1-2; D is unclear. Trimming removed 3 bases at V and 1 base at J, with 6 bases between. The CDR3 consists of 13 residues. CDR3 nucleotides: TGTGCCAGCAGTTTGGGCCTTAACTATGGCTACACCTTC. Residues: CASSLGLNYGYTF.

In this sample, this clonotype turned up many times. V gene TRBV3-1 combines with J gene TRBJ1-2; D unclear. Germline V CDR1 and CDR2: LGHDT, YNNKEL (reference sequence). V was trimmed by 3 bases and J by 2 bases, leaving 10 bases between them. The CDR3 covers 14 residues. Here the CDR3 reads CASSQPDFNYGYTF. CDR3 DNA: TGTGCCAGCAGCCAGCCGGATTTCAACTATGGCTACACCTTC.

The J gene is TRBJ2-7, the V gene TRBV4-1, with D possibly TRBD1 on 6 matching bases. Germline V gives CDR1 MGHRA, CDR2 YSYEKL. The V and J ends lost 3 bases and 1 base respectively, with 13 bases between them. The CDR3 is made up of 15 amino acids. The CDR3: CASSHSGRGSYEQYF. CDR3 sequence (DNA): TGCGCCAGCAGCCATTCGGGCAGGGGATCCTACGAGCAGTACTTC.

This clonotype was counted between two and nine times. The chain links TRBV12-3 or TRBV12-4 to TRBJ2-3; D is perhaps TRBD2 (5 bases). V lost 1 base, J lost 4 bases, and 18 bases lay in between. This CDR3 spans 17 amino acids. The CDR3 reads CASSLGPGVRNPDTQYF. The CDR3 DNA reads TGTGCCAGCAGTTTAGGCCCCGGGGTGAGGAACCCAGATACGCAGTATTTT.

This chain joins TRBV24-1 and TRBJ2-7; D remains ambiguous. V lost 4 bases to trimming and J lost 1 base, with 7 bases between them. Germline CDR1 KGHDR, CDR2 SFDVKD. The CDR3 is made up of 13 amino acids. This CDR3 reads CATSDAFSYEQYF. In nucleotides, the CDR3 is TGTGCCACCAGTGACGCCTTTTCCTACGAGCAGTACTTC.

This clonotype was seen at least ten times. V usage is TRBV30 and J usage is TRBJ2-3, with TRBD2 as a possible D gene (5 bases). The CDR3 spans 11 residues. CDR1 is GTSNPN and CDR2 is SVGIG in the germline V gene (reference sequence). V lost 3 bases and J 6 bases, leaving 7 bases between the germline ends. CDR3 nucleotide sequence: TGTGCCTGGAGCGGACTGGATACGCAGTATTTT. It is translated as CAWSGLDTQYF.

This clonotype appeared many times. V is TRBV28 and J is TRBJ2-7, with 8 bases fitting TRBD2. V shed 7 bases, J shed 5 bases, and the junction held 4 bases outside the gene matches. Germline CDR1 MDHEN, CDR2 SYDVKM. The CDR3 covers 12 residues. The CDR3 reads CASTGGGNEQYF. The CDR3 bases are TGTGCCAGCACCGGGGGGGGGAACGAGCAGTACTTC.

This clonotype was seen only a few times. V is TRBV10-3 and J is TRBJ1-1; D remains ambiguous. CDR1 and CDR2 (germline): ENHRY, SYGVKD. This CDR3 is built from 12 residues. V lost 2 bases to trimming and J lost 6 bases, with 7 bases between them. CDR3 DNA sequence: TGTGCCATCAGTGAGGGCCAGCCTGAAGCTTTCTTT. Protein sequence: CAISEGQPEAFF.

This chain uses TRBV6-5 with TRBJ1-2; possibly TRBD1 for D (5 bases). This CDR3 is built from 15 residues. With 3 bases removed from V and 7 bases from J, the gap between germline ends came to 18 bases. CDR1 MNHEY and CDR2 SVGAGI come from the germline V gene. CDR3 coding DNA: TGTGCCAGCAGTTATCCCGCGACAGAAACCTTTGGCTACACCTTC. As protein: CASSYPATETFGYTF.

In its sample, this clonotype was seen many times. This chain uses TRBV20-1 with TRBJ2-5, with a tentative D call TRBD2 (7 bases). V lost 7 bases and J 9 bases, leaving 21 bases between the germline ends. CDR1 and CDR2 (germline): DFQATT, SNEGSKA (reference sequence). The CDR3 spans 13 residues. CDR3: CSGAGQNSLAQYF. CDR3 bases: TGCAGTGGAGCGGGACAAAATTCGTTGGCCCAGTACTTC.

This clonotype was observed at least ten times. The chain is built from TRBV6-1 and TRBJ2-1; D is ambiguous. The CDR3 spans 16 residues. V was clipped by 4 bases and J by 0 bases, with 13 bases between them. Germline loops: CDR1 MNHNS, CDR2 SASEGT. CDR3 protein: CASSVTLTNSYNEQFF. The CDR3 DNA follows: TGTGCCAGCAGTGTCACTCTTACCAACTCCTACAATGAGCAGTTCTTC.

There are many counts of this clonotype. This chain joins TRBV12-5 and TRBJ1-1; unclear D gene. CDR3 size: 13 residues. Germline CDR1 is LGHNT and CDR2 is FRNRAP. V was clipped by 6 bases and J by 4 bases, with 12 bases between them. The CDR3 protein is CASGRRLSTEAFF. The CDR3 DNA sequence: TGTGCTAGTGGGAGACGGCTGTCCACTGAAGCTTTCTTT.

The table lists this clonotype with a few counts. The chain combines TRBV28 with TRBJ1-5; maybe TRBD1 (5 bases). The ends were cut back, 8 bases at V and 5 bases at J, with 10 bases in the middle. Germline V gene data show CDR1 as MDHEN and CDR2 as SYDVKM. This CDR3 is 12 amino acids long. The CDR3: CASGGGYQPQHF. In DNA form, the CDR3 reads TGTGCCAGCGGGGGGGGGTATCAGCCCCAGCATTTT. The full variable domain, with the rest looked up from reference TRBV28 and TRBJ1-5, is DVKVTQSSRYLVKRTGEKVFLECVQDMDHENMFWYRQDPGLGLRLIYFSYDVKMKEKGDIPEGYSVSREKKERFSLILESASTNQTSMYLCASGGGYQPQHFGDGTRLSIL.

This clonotype showed up many times. V gene TRBV6-1 combines with J gene TRBJ2-2, with TRBD1 matching 7 bases. V shed 6 bases and J 2 bases; nucleotides not matched to a gene: 9. The CDR3 has 16 residues. CDR1 and CDR2 (germline): MNHNS, SASEGT. The CDR3 nucleotides are TGTGCCAGCAGCAGACCAGGGGGAGCTAACACCGGGGAGCTGTTTTTT. Amino acid sequence: CASSRPGGANTGELFF.

This clonotype was counted ten times or more. V usage is TRBV2 and J usage is TRBJ1-2; D is unclear. Trimming left V 11 bases short and J 3 bases short, with 13 bases between. The CDR3 totals 12 residues. CDR1 is SNHLY and CDR2 is FYNNEI in the germline V gene. This CDR3 is CAVIQADYGYTF. The CDR3 DNA sequence: TGTGCCGTGATCCAGGCGGACTATGGCTACACCTTC.

This clonotype was seen repeatedly, ten times or more. The CDR3 spells CASSRRLAGVSSYNEQFF. The CDR3, as DNA: TGCGCCAGCAGCCGCCGACTAGCGGGAGTCAGCTCCTACAATGAGCAGTTCTTC. This chain links TRBV4-3 with TRBJ2-1, with 12 positions matching TRBD2. CDR1 is LGHNA, CDR2 YSLEER, per germline. V trimming: 4 bases; J trimming: 0 bases; junction bases outside the gene matches: 7. The CDR3 consists of 18 residues.

The rearrangement uses TRBV30 and TRBJ2-6; no reliable D call. Trimming took off 3 bases at V and 0 bases at J, with 3 bases between the two ends. This CDR3 has 13 residues. Germline CDR1 GTSNPN, CDR2 SVGIG (reference sequence). CDR3 nucleotide sequence: TGTGCCTGGAGGGGCTCTGGGGCCAACGTCCTGACTTTC. It codes for CAWRGSGANVLTF. Filled out from reference TRBV30 and TRBJ2-6, the complete variable domain reads SQTIHQWPATLVQPVGSPLSLECTVEGTSNPNLYWYRQAAGRGLQLLFYSVGIGQISSEVPQNLSASRPQDRQFILSSKKLLLSDSGFYLCAWRGSGANVLTFGAGSRLTVL.

This clonotype was observed many times. The chain combines TRBV15 with TRBJ2-7; possible D gene TRBD2, 6 bases. The CDR3 is 14 amino acids. CDR1 and CDR2 from the germline V gene are LNHNV and YYDKDF (reference sequence). V was cut by 8 bases and J by 7 bases, with 21 bases left in between. The CDR3, as DNA: TGTGCCACCGAAGCGGGCCATGCTCTACGAGAGCAGTACTTC. Protein sequence: CATEAGHALREQYF.

The rearrangement uses TRBV28 and TRBJ2-7, with 9 bases lining up with TRBD1. Germline trimming cut 5 bases from V and 3 bases from J; bases unmatched to any gene: 8. The CDR3 runs 15 residues. The germline CDR1 and CDR2 sequences are MDHEN and SYDVKM. The CDR3 region is CASSGAGTGIYEQYF. In DNA, the CDR3 is TGTGCCAGCAGTGGAGCCGGGACAGGGATCTACGAGCAGTACTTC.

This clonotype turned up a few times. The chain has TRBV6-2 or TRBV6-3 and TRBJ2-5; no definite D call. There are 14 residues in the CDR3. Germline values: CDR1 MNHEY, CDR2 SVGEGT. V lost 0 bases and J lost 4, with 9 bases in between. The CDR3 coding sequence is TGTGCCAGCAGTTACTCTGGGGAAATAGAGACCCAGTACTTC. Amino acid sequence: CASSYSGEIETQYF.

The CDR3 coding sequence is TGCGCCAGCAGTGAGTCTACCGACAGGGTGTCACGTTCACCCCTCCACTTT. Residues: CASSESTDRVSRSPLHF. This chain links TRBV10-2 with TRBJ1-6; 7 positions match TRBD1. The CDR3 has 17 amino acids. In germline, CDR1 is WSHSY, CDR2 SAAADI. The V and J ends lost 0 bases and 9 bases, in that order; junction bases with no gene match: 11.